This TCR beta chain emerged from a study of T cell changes during pregnancy in multiple sclerosis. Measured with immunoSEQ multiplex PCR; TCRdb has only the in-frame clones, and not every one. The sample holds approximately 32,000 clones, roughly 89% seen once. Germline V lookup: CDR1 ENHRY, CDR2 SYGVKD. The V end was cut by 10 bases, the J end by 6 bases, with 22 bases between. The CDR3 runs to 15 residues. This clone was detected once. The sample was CD8+ T cells from peripheral blood mononuclear cells, taken in the first trimester of pregnancy. The chain carries TRBV10-3 and TRBJ2-1, with a tentative D call TRBD2 (6 bases). The origin of this receptor is a female donor with multiple sclerosis, enrolled in a pregnancy study. The CDR3 sequence is CATNSLIAVLNEQFF. The DNA for the CDR3 is TGTGCCACAAATAGCCTAATAGCGGTTCTCAATGAGCAGTTCTTC.